A selection of T cell receptor beta chains follows, all from one sample in a study of cytomegalovirus exposure and HLA in healthy donors. The table came from immunoSEQ multiplex PCR; TCRdb's copy has only in-frame clones and leaves some out. The sample lists approximately 72,000 clones, 65% to 80% occurring once. Sample: PBMCs. The receptors were sampled from a middle-aged man in good health and CMV-seropositive. Each CDR3 is given with its conserved first and last residue. The order of the fields is CDR3 DNA, CDR3 protein, clone size, J gene, V gene, D gene. The D gene is left open where the match is weak. Clone size is stated in some rows and not others, as once, few, many or a class when expanded.

CDR3 DNA: TGCGCCAGCAGCCGCGCCCCCGGACAGGGAGCCTACGAGCAGTACTTC
CDR3 protein: CASSRAPGQGAYEQYF
clone size: .
J gene: TRBJ2-7
V gene: TRBV4-1
D gene: TRBD1

CDR3 DNA: TGTGCCAGTAGTGCCGGGACTAGCGGGGGTAGCACAGATACGCAGTATTTT
CDR3 protein: CASSAGTSGGSTDTQYF
clone size: .
J gene: TRBJ2-3
V gene: TRBV19
D gene: TRBD2

CDR3 DNA: TGTGCTAGTGGCCGCCCGGGAAACTATGGCTACACCTTC
CDR3 protein: CASGRPGNYGYTF
clone size: once
J gene: TRBJ1-2
V gene: TRBV12-5
D gene: .

CDR3 DNA: TGTGCCACCAGCAGAGGCGGGGCCGGCTCCGGGGAGCTGTTTTTT
CDR3 protein: CATSRGGAGSGELFF
clone size: .
J gene: TRBJ2-2
V gene: TRBV15
D gene: .

CDR3 DNA: TGTGCCAGCAGCCACGCCGCGGGGGGAACTAACTATGGCTACACCTTC
CDR3 protein: CASSHAAGGTNYGYTF
clone size: .
J gene: TRBJ1-2
V gene: TRBV4-2
D gene: .

CDR3 DNA: TGTGCCAGCAGCTTACCAGGGCGCACTGAAGCTTTCTTT
CDR3 protein: CASSLPGRTEAFF
clone size: .
J gene: TRBJ1-1
V gene: TRBV7-2
D gene: .

CDR3 DNA: TGTGCCATCAGTGCGTGGTTCTCGGGAGCCGGGAAAAGAGGCACCGGGGAGCTGTTTTTT
CDR3 protein: CAISAWFSGAGKRGTGELFF
clone size: .
J gene: TRBJ2-2
V gene: TRBV10-3
D gene: .

CDR3 DNA: TGTGCCTGGGATCCGGGACAGGGAGCCTACGAGCAGTACTTC
CDR3 protein: CAWDPGQGAYEQYF
clone size: .
J gene: TRBJ2-7
V gene: TRBV30
D gene: TRBD1

CDR3 DNA: TGTGCCAGCTCTCGGGCGGGGATTTTCCAAGAGACCCAGTACTTC
CDR3 protein: CASSRAGIFQETQYF
clone size: .
J gene: TRBJ2-5
V gene: TRBV28
D gene: .

CDR3 DNA: TGTGCCTGCCAGCGGCTTAGCTCCTACAATGAGCAGTTCTTC
CDR3 protein: CACQRLSSYNEQFF
clone size: .
J gene: TRBJ2-1
V gene: TRBV30
D gene: .

CDR3 DNA: TGTGCCAGCAGCTTGCCCCAGGGGGCGAAGAACTACGAGCAGTACTTC
CDR3 protein: CASSLPQGAKNYEQYF
clone size: .
J gene: TRBJ2-7
V gene: TRBV13
D gene: TRBD1

CDR3 DNA: TGTGCCAGCAGCCGCAACTCAAAGGGGGACAGTCAGTTCTTC
CDR3 protein: CASSRNSKGDSQFF
clone size: .
J gene: TRBJ2-1
V gene: TRBV4-2
D gene: TRBD1

CDR3 DNA: TGTGCCAGCAGTTTATTCCAGGGGGCACAACAGCCCCAGCATTTT
CDR3 protein: CASSLFQGAQQPQHF
clone size: .
J gene: TRBJ1-5
V gene: TRBV28
D gene: TRBD1

CDR3 DNA: TGTGCCAGCAGTTATAGGAGGGGACTGACGAACACTGAAGCTTTCTTT
CDR3 protein: CASSYRRGLTNTEAFF
clone size: .
J gene: TRBJ1-1
V gene: TRBV28
D gene: .

CDR3 DNA: TGTGCCAGCAGCTCGATCGGACACCCGGAAAGTGGGGCTTTCTTT
CDR3 protein: CASSSIGHPESGAFF
clone size: once
J gene: TRBJ1-1
V gene: TRBV11-1
D gene: .

CDR3 DNA: TGCGCCAGCAGCTTGGGGCTAGCGGGGGGTGGGACCTACAATGAGCAGTTCTTC
CDR3 protein: CASSLGLAGGGTYNEQFF
clone size: .
J gene: TRBJ2-1
V gene: TRBV5-1
D gene: TRBD2

CDR3 DNA: TGCAGCGTTCCGGTCGGCGGGACAGGTGCCAACTATGGCTACACCTTC
CDR3 protein: CSVPVGGTGANYGYTF
clone size: .
J gene: TRBJ1-2
V gene: TRBV29-1
D gene: TRBD1

CDR3 DNA: TGTGCCAGCAGCTCTGTTAGCAATCAGCCCCAGCATTTT
CDR3 protein: CASSSVSNQPQHF
clone size: .
J gene: TRBJ1-5
V gene: TRBV7-2
D gene: .

CDR3 DNA: TGTGCCAGTACCCGGACAGGGGGCGGTTGGAGCGTGAACACTGAAGCTTTCTTT
CDR3 protein: CASTRTGGGWSVNTEAFF
clone size: .
J gene: TRBJ1-1
V gene: TRBV19
D gene: TRBD1

CDR3 DNA: TGCGCCAGCAGCCGCCAGGCCTCTGGGGCCAACGTCCTGACTTTC
CDR3 protein: CASSRQASGANVLTF
clone size: .
J gene: TRBJ2-6
V gene: TRBV4-3
D gene: .

CDR3 DNA: TGTGCCAGTAGTAAGACTAGCGGGGGGGCCGGTTTTTTCTACGAGCAGTACTTC
CDR3 protein: CASSKTSGGAGFFYEQYF
clone size: once
J gene: TRBJ2-7
V gene: TRBV19
D gene: TRBD2

CDR3 DNA: TGCGCCAGCAGCCAAGATGGGGGACTAGGAAAGGCAGATACGCAGTATTTT
CDR3 protein: CASSQDGGLGKADTQYF
clone size: few
J gene: TRBJ2-3
V gene: TRBV4-1
D gene: TRBD2

CDR3 DNA: TGTGCCAGCAGCTTAATTTTGACAGGTGCTAAGGAAAAACTGTTTTTT
CDR3 protein: CASSLILTGAKEKLFF
clone size: .
J gene: TRBJ1-4
V gene: TRBV5-4
D gene: .

CDR3 DNA: TGCGCCAGCAGCACTACCTCCGGGACAGGGACAAATTCACCCCTCCACTTT
CDR3 protein: CASSTTSGTGTNSPLHF
clone size: .
J gene: TRBJ1-6
V gene: TRBV5-1
D gene: TRBD1

CDR3 DNA: TGTGCCAGCAGGCCAGGGGAAGGTTCACCCCTCCACTTT
CDR3 protein: CASRPGEGSPLHF
clone size: few
J gene: TRBJ1-6
V gene: TRBV27
D gene: .

CDR3 DNA: TGTGCCAGAAGCTTGCAGGGGGCTGCGAACACCGGGGAGCTGTTTTTT
CDR3 protein: CARSLQGAANTGELFF
clone size: .
J gene: TRBJ2-2
V gene: TRBV5-3
D gene: TRBD1

CDR3 DNA: TGCGCCAGCAGCTTGGGCGCCCGGCGGAATGAAAAACTGTTTTTT
CDR3 protein: CASSLGARRNEKLFF
clone size: .
J gene: TRBJ1-4
V gene: TRBV5-1
D gene: .

CDR3 DNA: TGTGCTAGCCGGGGAGGCGGGGGCGGTAGGTACGAGCAGTACTTC
CDR3 protein: CASRGGGGGRYEQYF
clone size: .
J gene: TRBJ2-7
V gene: TRBV28
D gene: .

CDR3 DNA: TGTGCCAGCTCACCACCAGCCCAAGAGACCCAGTACTTC
CDR3 protein: CASSPPAQETQYF
clone size: .
J gene: TRBJ2-5
V gene: TRBV18
D gene: .

CDR3 DNA: TGTGCCAGCACTGAAGGGGGCCACACTGAAGCTTTCTTT
CDR3 protein: CASTEGGHTEAFF
clone size: few
J gene: TRBJ1-1
V gene: TRBV6-5
D gene: TRBD1

CDR3 DNA: TGTGCCAGCAGCAGCTTCACAGATACGCAGTATTTT
CDR3 protein: CASSSFTDTQYF
clone size: few
J gene: TRBJ2-3
V gene: TRBV7-2
D gene: .

CDR3 DNA: TGTGCCAGTAGCTTAAGAGATAATTCACCCCTCCACTTT
CDR3 protein: CASSLRDNSPLHF
clone size: few
J gene: TRBJ1-6
V gene: TRBV19
D gene: .

CDR3 DNA: TGTGCCAGCAATGCCCTTTCGGGGGAGCAGTACTTC
CDR3 protein: CASNALSGEQYF
clone size: .
J gene: TRBJ2-7
V gene: TRBV28
D gene: .

CDR3 DNA: TGCGCCAGCAGCAGTTCTTTGCGTCCCCAAGAGACCCAGTACTTC
CDR3 protein: CASSSSLRPQETQYF
clone size: few
J gene: TRBJ2-5
V gene: TRBV5-1
D gene: .

CDR3 DNA: TGTGCCAGCAGCTCCTGGCCTGAAGCTTTCTTT
CDR3 protein: CASSSWPEAFF
clone size: .
J gene: TRBJ1-1
V gene: TRBV11-2
D gene: .

CDR3 DNA: TGCGCCAGCAGCCAAGTTACAGGGTTAAGCGGCTACACCTTC
CDR3 protein: CASSQVTGLSGYTF
clone size: .
J gene: TRBJ1-2
V gene: TRBV4-1
D gene: .

CDR3 DNA: TGTGCCAGCAGCTTTTCTGAGGGAACTGAAGCTTTCTTT
CDR3 protein: CASSFSEGTEAFF
clone size: few
J gene: TRBJ1-1
V gene: TRBV5-5
D gene: .

CDR3 DNA: TGTGCCAGCAGCGCCAACCGCGGGGTTAGCAATCAGCCCCAGCATTTT
CDR3 protein: CASSANRGVSNQPQHF
clone size: .
J gene: TRBJ1-5
V gene: TRBV5-8
D gene: .

CDR3 DNA: TGTGCCAGCAGCCTCCTATCTAGCGGGAGTGGCACAGATACGCAGTATTTT
CDR3 protein: CASSLLSSGSGTDTQYF
clone size: .
J gene: TRBJ2-3
V gene: TRBV2
D gene: TRBD2

CDR3 DNA: TGTGCTAGCGCCAAAACTAGTTTTAGAGATACGCAGTATTTT
CDR3 protein: CASAKTSFRDTQYF
clone size: few
J gene: TRBJ2-3
V gene: TRBV7-7
D gene: .